A selection of T cell receptor beta chains follows, all from one sample in a study of spatial heterogeneity in lung cancer. TCRdb recomputed calls from the 5' RACE reads with MiXCR, one row per CDR3 protein. The top ten hold roughly two fifths of the sample, which has about 45,000 distinct CDR3 sequences, approximately 6.5% seen once. Material: PBMCs, obtained at surgery. The receptor source for this set is a female donor with early-stage non-small cell lung cancer. The CDR3 runs from the conserved cysteine through the conserved F or W. D genes are given only for firm matches. Clone size is shown for a subset of rows, as once, few, many or a class of expanded clone.

j_call: TRBJ1-2
clone_size: many
d_call: TRBD1
v_call: TRBV7-6
cdr3_aa: CASSRIGTGKGSGYTF
cdr3_nt: TGTGCCAGCAGCCGGATCGGGACAGGGAAAGGAAGTGGCTACACCTTC

j_call: TRBJ1-1
clone_size: NA
d_call: NA
v_call: TRBV21-1
cdr3_aa: CASRTGKAFF
cdr3_nt: TGTGCCAGCAGGACAGGGAAAGCTTTCTTT

j_call: TRBJ1-1
clone_size: few
d_call: NA
v_call: TRBV7-9
cdr3_aa: CASSLGTNEAFF
cdr3_nt: TGTGCCAGCAGCTTAGGAACAAATGAAGCTTTCTTT

j_call: TRBJ1-3
clone_size: many
d_call: NA
v_call: TRBV5-5
cdr3_aa: CASSLDDGNTIYF
cdr3_nt: TGTGCCAGCAGCTTGGATGACGGAAACACCATATATTTT

j_call: TRBJ2-1
clone_size: once
d_call: NA
v_call: TRBV6-1
cdr3_aa: CASTWLGGLGEYNEQFF
cdr3_nt: TGTGCCAGCACCTGGCTTGGGGGCCTTGGGGAGTACAATGAGCAGTTCTTC

j_call: TRBJ2-7
clone_size: few
d_call: NA
v_call: TRBV5-6
cdr3_aa: CASSLLESYEQYF
cdr3_nt: TGTGCCAGCAGCTTGCTAGAGTCCTACGAGCAGTACTTC

j_call: TRBJ1-4
clone_size: few
d_call: NA
v_call: TRBV27
cdr3_aa: CASTSPGHSEKLFF
cdr3_nt: TGTGCCAGCACGTCCCCGGGACATTCCGAAAAACTGTTTTTT

j_call: TRBJ2-7
clone_size: NA
d_call: TRBD1
v_call: TRBV5-5
cdr3_aa: CASSSLGTGTYEQYF
cdr3_nt: TGTGCCAGCAGCTCTCTAGGGACAGGGACCTACGAGCAGTACTTC

j_call: TRBJ2-3
clone_size: many
d_call: NA
v_call: TRBV10-3
cdr3_aa: CAISAKTSPDTQYF
cdr3_nt: TGTGCCATCAGTGCGAAAACTAGCCCAGATACGCAGTATTTT

j_call: TRBJ2-3
clone_size: many
d_call: TRBD2
v_call: TRBV7-9
cdr3_aa: CASSFTGGAADTQYF
cdr3_nt: TGTGCCAGCAGCTTTACCGGGGGGGCCGCAGATACGCAGTATTTT

j_call: TRBJ2-5
clone_size: NA
d_call: NA
v_call: TRBV7-2
cdr3_aa: CASSLDGGVQYF
cdr3_nt: TGTGCCAGCAGCTTAGACGGCGGGGTCCAGTACTTC

j_call: TRBJ2-5
clone_size: NA
d_call: TRBD1
v_call: TRBV4-1
cdr3_aa: CASSQVTGTGFQETQYF
cdr3_nt: TGCGCCAGCAGCCAGGTCACCGGGACAGGGTTCCAAGAGACCCAGTACTTC

j_call: TRBJ2-6
clone_size: few
d_call: TRBD1
v_call: TRBV5-1
cdr3_aa: CASSPGTGSSGANVLTF
cdr3_nt: TGCGCCAGCAGCCCCGGGACAGGGAGCTCTGGGGCCAACGTCCTGACTTTC

j_call: TRBJ1-1
clone_size: many
d_call: NA
v_call: TRBV5-1
cdr3_aa: CASSLTGMNTEAFF
cdr3_nt: TGCGCCAGCAGCTTGACAGGGATGAACACTGAAGCTTTCTTT

j_call: TRBJ1-1
clone_size: many
d_call: NA
v_call: TRBV7-6
cdr3_aa: CASSPGGAGVEAFF
cdr3_nt: TGTGCCAGCAGCCCAGGAGGGGCGGGTGTGGAAGCTTTCTTT

j_call: TRBJ2-7
clone_size: many
d_call: TRBD1
v_call: TRBV3-1
cdr3_aa: CASSQRQGDYEQYF
cdr3_nt: TGTGCCAGCAGCCAGAGACAGGGGGACTACGAGCAGTACTTC

j_call: TRBJ2-1
clone_size: few
d_call: NA
v_call: TRBV9
cdr3_aa: CASSPGTVNNEQFF
cdr3_nt: TGTGCCAGCAGCCCAGGGACGGTTAACAATGAGCAGTTCTTC

j_call: TRBJ2-2
clone_size: many
d_call: NA
v_call: TRBV5-1
cdr3_aa: CASSHGGGAGELFF
cdr3_nt: TGCGCCAGCAGCCATGGGGGAGGTGCCGGGGAGCTGTTTTTT

j_call: TRBJ2-3
clone_size: many
d_call: TRBD2
v_call: TRBV6-2/TRBV6-3
cdr3_aa: CASSHEGSGVRDTQYF
cdr3_nt: TGTGCCAGCAGCCACGAGGGTAGCGGGGTACGAGATACGCAGTATTTT

j_call: TRBJ1-1
clone_size: many
d_call: NA
v_call: TRBV12-3/TRBV12-4
cdr3_aa: CASARVLGPGTEAFF
cdr3_nt: TGTGCCAGCGCAAGGGTTTTAGGACCGGGGACTGAAGCTTTCTTT

j_call: TRBJ2-5
clone_size: NA
d_call: NA
v_call: TRBV7-9
cdr3_aa: CASSLDRTEQETQYF
cdr3_nt: TGTGCCAGCAGCTTAGACCGGACAGAGCAAGAGACCCAGTACTTC

j_call: TRBJ2-7
clone_size: few
d_call: TRBD1
v_call: TRBV12-3/TRBV12-4
cdr3_aa: CASSESGQVTYEQYF
cdr3_nt: TGTGCCAGCAGTGAGTCAGGACAGGTTACCTACGAGCAGTACTTC

j_call: TRBJ2-1
clone_size: NA
d_call: TRBD2
v_call: TRBV6-5
cdr3_aa: CASSLAGASSYNEQFF
cdr3_nt: TGTGCCAGCAGTCTAGCGGGGGCCTCCTCCTACAATGAGCAGTTCTTC

j_call: TRBJ2-7
clone_size: many
d_call: TRBD1
v_call: TRBV12-3/TRBV12-4
cdr3_aa: CASSWGQALEQYF
cdr3_nt: TGTGCCAGCAGTTGGGGACAGGCCCTCGAGCAGTACTTC

j_call: TRBJ2-3
clone_size: few
d_call: NA
v_call: TRBV18
cdr3_aa: CASSPPEMDTQYF
cdr3_nt: TGTGCCAGCTCACCACCCGAGATGGATACGCAGTATTTT

j_call: TRBJ2-3
clone_size: NA
d_call: TRBD2
v_call: TRBV5-4
cdr3_aa: CASSTGGGGRTDTQYF
cdr3_nt: TGTGCCAGCAGCACTGGCGGCGGGGGGAGGACAGATACGCAGTATTTT

j_call: TRBJ2-3
clone_size: many
d_call: NA
v_call: TRBV7-2
cdr3_aa: CASSRGPSTDTQYF
cdr3_nt: TGTGCCAGCAGCCGCGGGCCATCCACAGATACGCAGTATTTT

j_call: TRBJ1-1
clone_size: few
d_call: NA
v_call: TRBV18
cdr3_aa: CASSPPGNRNTEAFF
cdr3_nt: TGTGCCAGCTCACCACCAGGAAACAGGAACACTGAAGCTTTCTTT

j_call: TRBJ2-4
clone_size: NA
d_call: TRBD1
v_call: TRBV3-1
cdr3_aa: CASSLPNRQGAKNIQYF
cdr3_nt: TGTGCCAGCAGCCTCCCGAATAGACAGGGCGCCAAAAACATTCAGTACTTC

j_call: TRBJ2-1
clone_size: NA
d_call: NA
v_call: TRBV7-2
cdr3_aa: CASSFRDNRGEQFF
cdr3_nt: TGTGCCAGCAGTTTTAGGGACAATCGGGGTGAGCAGTTCTTC

j_call: TRBJ2-7
clone_size: many
d_call: NA
v_call: TRBV15
cdr3_aa: CATSRDPLDTRPYEQYF
cdr3_nt: TGTGCCACCAGCAGAGATCCCTTGGACACTAGACCTTACGAGCAGTACTTC

j_call: TRBJ1-1
clone_size: many
d_call: NA
v_call: TRBV20-1
cdr3_aa: CSALRRERNTEAFF
cdr3_nt: TGCAGTGCCCTCCGAAGGGAGAGAAACACTGAAGCTTTCTTT